Reported below is one T cell receptor (beta chain). Its antigen is not known. Indicated treatment: approximately 10-day PBMC culture with coronavirus spike peptide pools or control peptides (ViraFEST assay). Sequencing of the DNA from cultured CD4+ T cells was carried out with the Oncomine TCR Beta short-read assay. In this case, cultured CD4+ T cells provided the extracted genomic DNA. TCRdb re-called the PCR reads through MiXCR, storing one row per CDR3 protein. The sample consists of about 20,000 distinct CDR3 sequences, about half of them appearing once. This sample was included in a study of vaccination and CD4 T cells after COVID-19. Study information: Recovered patients in the cohort numbered six men and four women, two of them Hispanic. The authors used overlapping spike peptides from SARS-CoV-2, HCoV-NL63, HCoV-OC43 and HCoV-229E to stimulate cells. Study findings and constraints: The study found that a median around 90% of reactive clones in convalescent patients appeared only post-vaccination.

V was shortened by 0 bases and J by 5 bases, with 19 bases between the two germline ends. The germline gives CDR1 MNHNS, CDR2 SASEGT. The CDR3 extends over 17 amino acids. The rearrangement links TRBV6-1 to TRBJ1-1; D is unclear. Material for sequencing was cultured CD4+ T cells from blood. The clonotype was recovered from a human donor with COVID-19. The CDR3 here is CASSEATLQLRSTEAFF. The CDR3 DNA is TGTGCCAGCAGTGAAGCGACCCTTCAATTGCGGAGTACTGAAGCTTTCTTT.